Listed here are 23 T cell receptor beta chains from one sample, sequenced in a study of blood T cell repertoires in COVID-19. Only in-frame clones appear in the TCRdb table, and some are missing; sequencing was by immunoSEQ multiplex PCR. The sample lists about 220,000 clones, 70% to 90% occurring once. Sample: PBMCs or T cells enriched from blood (not recorded which). These receptors were obtained from a woman aged 50 to 65 with acute COVID-19.

This chain links TRBV5-1 with TRBJ1-1; 7 nucleotides match TRBD1. The V and J ends lost 6 bases and 6 bases, in that order; junction bases with no gene match: 11. Germline V gives CDR1 SGHRS, CDR2 YFSETQ. The CDR3 is 14 residues long. This chain's CDR3 is CASKTTGSGAEAFF. The CDR3 nucleotides read TGCGCCAGCAAAACGACAGGGTCAGGCGCTGAAGCTTTCTTT.

V is TRBV10-1 and J is TRBJ1-5, with D maybe TRBD1 (5 bases). The V end was cut by 0 bases, the J end by 3 bases, with 18 bases between. CDR3 size: 18 residues. The germline V gene has CDR1 WNHNN and CDR2 SYGVQD (reference sequence). The CDR3 DNA is TGCGCCAGCAGTGAGTCGGGCCCCAACAGGCCCCCCAATCAGCCCCAGCATTTT. Its translation is CASSESGPNRPPNQPQHF.

CDR3 sequence reads: CSVEEETGAGGSYNEQFF. In nucleotides, the CDR3 is TGCAGCGTTGAAGAGGAGACGGGAGCGGGAGGTTCCTACAATGAGCAGTTCTTC. The J gene is TRBJ2-1, the V gene TRBV29-1; TRBD2 matches 9 bases. The germline V gene has CDR1 SQVTM and CDR2 ANQGSEA. This CDR3 is built from 18 residues. The J segment lost 1 base and the V segment lost 0 bases, leaving 10 bases of the junction unmatched.

The genes are TRBV19 and TRBJ1-1, with TRBD1 identical over 7 bases. The CDR3 loop spans 14 amino acids. V shed 4 bases and J 7 bases; nucleotides not matched to a gene: 9. Germline CDR1 reads LNHDA; CDR2 reads SQIVND (reference sequence). The CDR3, as DNA: TGTGCCAGTAGTAGGGGGACAGAGGTTATTGAAGCTTTCTTT. Protein: CASSRGTEVIEAFF.

The J gene is TRBJ2-7, the V gene TRBV15, with 8 nucleotides matching TRBD1. Germline assignment: CDR1 LNHNV and CDR2 YYDKDF (reference sequence). The CDR3 covers 16 residues. J lost 6 bases, V lost 4 bases, and 14 bases had no gene match. In DNA form, the CDR3 reads TGTGCCACCAGCACCCTAGGACAGGGCCGATCAGGCGAGCAGTACTTC. It translates to CATSTLGQGRSGEQYF.

The chain couples TRBV27 to TRBJ2-1; 10 bases map to TRBD2. Germline lookup yields CDR1 MNHEY and CDR2 SMNVEV (reference sequence). V was clipped by 0 bases and J by 4 bases; unmatched bases: 6. This CDR3 spans 17 amino acids. The CDR3 bases are TGTGCCAGCAGTTTATCGCCCGGACTAGCGGAATACAATGAGCAGTTCTTC. Encoded protein: CASSLSPGLAEYNEQFF.

The J gene is TRBJ1-4, the V gene TRBV27; TRBD1 aligns across 9 bases. Trimming cost V 4 bases and J 4 bases; bases outside gene matches: 1. The CDR3 loop spans 14 amino acids. Per germline, CDR1 MNHEY and CDR2 SMNVEV (reference sequence). The CDR3: CASSSTGGNEKLFF. In nucleotides, the CDR3 is TGTGCCAGCAGTTCGACAGGGGGTAATGAAAAACTGTTTTTT.

This sequence joins TRBV9 and TRBJ2-3; D is perhaps TRBD1 (6 bases). Germline lookup yields CDR1 SGDLS and CDR2 YYNGEE. The V and J ends lost 3 bases and 0 bases respectively, with 11 bases between them. The length of the CDR3 is 15 residues. CDR3 in DNA: TGTGCCAGCAGCGGACGGACAGCTAGCACAGATACGCAGTATTTT. Residues: CASSGRTASTDTQYF.

V is TRBV19 and J is TRBJ1-2; 12 bases line up with TRBD1. Germline V gene data show CDR1 as LNHDA and CDR2 as SQIVND (reference sequence). The V segment lost 9 bases and the J segment 7 bases; nucleotides outside the gene matches: 6. This CDR3 region has 13 residues. DNA for the CDR3: TGTGCCAGCTCGGGACAGGGGGCGAGTGGCTACACCTTC. Amino acids: CASSGQGASGYTF.

CDR3 residues: CASSPLLGGVNTEAFF. The CDR3 coding sequence is TGTGCCAGCTCACCTCTCCTGGGGGGGGTGAACACTGAAGCTTTCTTT. This rearrangement joins TRBV18 to TRBJ1-1; maybe TRBD1 (5 bases). V lost 3 bases to trimming and J lost 0 bases, with 14 bases between them. The CDR3 has 16 amino acids. From germline, CDR1 is KGHSH and CDR2 LQKENI.

The J gene is TRBJ2-3, the V gene TRBV28, with D maybe TRBD2 (6 bases). The V end was cut by 8 bases, the J end by 1 base, with 16 bases between. Germline V lookup: CDR1 MDHEN, CDR2 SYDVKM. CDR3 length: 15 amino acids. The CDR3 spells CASLSGIAGTDTQYF. The DNA for the CDR3 is TGTGCCAGCCTATCAGGGATAGCGGGCACAGATACGCAGTATTTT.

CDR3 residues: CASKTSGYYEQYF. CDR3 in DNA: TGTGCCAGCAAAACTAGCGGATATTACGAGCAGTACTTC. This rearrangement joins TRBV27 to TRBJ2-7; 8 nucleotides agree with TRBD2. CDR3 length: 13 residues. Germline V lookup: CDR1 MNHEY, CDR2 SMNVEV (reference sequence). The ends lost 7 bases at V and 4 bases at J; junction bases unmatched: 6.

The chain combines TRBV9 with TRBJ2-5; the D gene is possibly TRBD2 (6 bases). V lost 2 bases and J lost 9, with 20 bases in between. The length of the CDR3 is 15 residues. Germline CDR1 is SGDLS and CDR2 is YYNGEE. The CDR3 protein is CASSVAEGTFGAQYF. Here the CDR3 DNA reads TGTGCCAGCAGCGTGGCGGAGGGGACGTTTGGAGCCCAGTACTTC.

The genes are TRBV12-3 or TRBV12-4 and TRBJ1-1; D may be TRBD1 (5 bases). This CDR3 region has 13 residues. Trimming pared 5 bases from V and 1 base from J, leaving 8 bases between. For the CDR3, the DNA is TGTGCCAGCAGTGAACAGGCGAACACTGAAGCTTTCTTT. It encodes CASSEQANTEAFF.

V and J are TRBV7-9 and TRBJ1-5; the match to TRBD1 covers 9 bases. V shed 2 bases, J shed 5 bases, and the junction held 7 bases outside the gene matches. This CDR3 contains 16 residues. CDR1 SEHNR and CDR2 FQNEAQ come from the germline V gene (reference sequence). The CDR3 loop reads CASSLSGTGYHQPQHF. The CDR3 nucleotides read TGTGCCAGCAGCTTATCCGGGACAGGGTACCATCAGCCCCAGCATTTT.

J is TRBJ1-3 and V is TRBV18, with D perhaps TRBD1 (6 bases). This CDR3 comprises 17 residues. The germline V gene encodes CDR1 KGHSH and CDR2 LQKENI. V lost 1 base, J lost 0 bases, and 13 bases lay in between. The CDR3: CASSPLRTDHSGNTIYF. CDR3 coding DNA: TGTGCCAGCTCACCACTCCGGACAGACCACTCTGGAAACACCATATATTTT.

The chain carries TRBV30 and TRBJ1-2; TRBD1 agrees at 7 bases. The CDR3 extends over 14 amino acids. Germline loops: CDR1 GTSNPN, CDR2 SVGIG (reference sequence). V was clipped by 1 base and J by 8 bases; unmatched bases: 10. CDR3 loop: CAWSDGTAIGGYTF. For the CDR3, the DNA is TGTGCCTGGAGTGACGGGACAGCTATAGGCGGCTACACCTTC.

This sequence joins TRBV27 and TRBJ1-4; D may be TRBD1 (5 bases). The CDR3 contains 15 residues. Germline V gene sequence: CDR1 MNHEY, CDR2 SMNVEV (reference sequence). Between the trimmed V and J ends, which lost 5 bases and 1 base, there was a span of 11 bases. The CDR3 DNA reads TGTGCCAGCAGTATAAGGGGCGGAACTAATGAAAAACTGTTTTTT. Protein sequence: CASSIRGGTNEKLFF.

The chain joins TRBV11-2 to TRBJ2-1; D remains ambiguous. In germline, CDR1 is SGHAT, CDR2 FQNNGV. Trimming cost V 0 bases and J 10 bases, with 10 bases left between them. This CDR3 has 13 amino acids. Here the CDR3 reads CASSLDGAWEQFF. DNA for the CDR3: TGTGCCAGCAGCTTAGATGGAGCTTGGGAGCAGTTCTTC.

This chain's CDR3 is CASSPWGGLNTEAFF. The CDR3 DNA follows: TGTGCCAGCAGCCCCTGGGGGGGGCTCAACACTGAAGCTTTCTTT. The chain uses TRBV27 and TRBJ1-1; the D gene is possibly TRBD1 (6 bases). Germline V CDR1 and CDR2: MNHEY, SMNVEV (reference sequence). The germline V and J ends were trimmed by 6 bases and 2 bases, with 16 bases remaining between them. The CDR3 totals 15 residues.

The chain carries TRBV27 and TRBJ2-6; no clear D. Germline values: CDR1 MNHEY, CDR2 SMNVEV (reference sequence). With 4 bases removed from V and 0 bases from J, the gap between germline ends came to 7 bases. This CDR3 has 15 residues. The chain's CDR3 is CASSYYSSGANVLTF. DNA for the CDR3: TGTGCCAGCAGTTATTACAGCTCTGGGGCCAACGTCCTGACTTTC.

The V gene is TRBV27, the J gene TRBJ2-2; 9 bases fit TRBD1. The germline gives CDR1 MNHEY, CDR2 SMNVEV (reference sequence). Germline trimming cut 5 bases from V and 6 bases from J; bases unmatched to any gene: 10. This CDR3 has 16 amino acids. CDR3 amino acids: CASSRSGTGRAGELFF. The CDR3 DNA follows: TGTGCCAGCAGTCGCTCCGGGACAGGGAGGGCCGGGGAGCTGTTTTTT.

The V gene is TRBV5-1, the J gene TRBJ2-1, with a possible D match to TRBD1 (6 bases). This CDR3 contains 16 residues. Looked up from germline, CDR1 is SGHRS and CDR2 is YFSETQ. The V gene lost 2 bases and the J gene lost 0 bases, with 12 bases spanning the gap. The CDR3 DNA reads TGCGCCAGCAGCTTAAGGTCAGGGGCCTCCTACAATGAGCAGTTCTTC. Translating gives CASSLRSGASYNEQFF.